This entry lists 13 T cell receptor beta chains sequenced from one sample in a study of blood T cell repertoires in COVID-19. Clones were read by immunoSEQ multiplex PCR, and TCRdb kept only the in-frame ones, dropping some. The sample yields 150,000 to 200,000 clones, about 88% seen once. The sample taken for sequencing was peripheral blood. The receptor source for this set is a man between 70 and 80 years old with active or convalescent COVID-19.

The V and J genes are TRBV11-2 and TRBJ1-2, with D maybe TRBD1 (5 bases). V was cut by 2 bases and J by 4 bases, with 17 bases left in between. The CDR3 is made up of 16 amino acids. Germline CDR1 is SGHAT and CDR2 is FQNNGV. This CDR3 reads CASSLQGYPSGYGYTF. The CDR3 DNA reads TGTGCCAGCAGCTTACAGGGTTACCCCTCAGGCTATGGCTACACCTTC.

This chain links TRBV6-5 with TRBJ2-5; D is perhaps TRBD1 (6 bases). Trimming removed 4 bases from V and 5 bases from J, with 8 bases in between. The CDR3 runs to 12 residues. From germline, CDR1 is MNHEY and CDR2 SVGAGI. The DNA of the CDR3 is TGTGCCAGCAGTTTCCAGGGGGAGACCCAGTACTTC. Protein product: CASSFQGETQYF.

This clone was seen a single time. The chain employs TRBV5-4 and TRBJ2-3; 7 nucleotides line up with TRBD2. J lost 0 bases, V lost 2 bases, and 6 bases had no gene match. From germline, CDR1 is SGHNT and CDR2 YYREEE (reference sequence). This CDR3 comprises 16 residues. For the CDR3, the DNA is TGTGCCAGCAGCTTCCCCGCTAGCGGTAGCACAGATACGCAGTATTTT. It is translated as CASSFPASGSTDTQYF.

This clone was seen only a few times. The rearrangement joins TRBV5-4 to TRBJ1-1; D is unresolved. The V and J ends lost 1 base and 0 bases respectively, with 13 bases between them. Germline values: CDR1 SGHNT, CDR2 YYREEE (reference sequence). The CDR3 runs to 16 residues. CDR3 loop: CASSLHRGGMNTEAFF. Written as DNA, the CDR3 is TGTGCCAGCAGCTTGCACCGGGGAGGTATGAACACTGAAGCTTTCTTT.

This CDR3 reads CASSIATGTGNGQYF. The CDR3 DNA is TGTGCCAGTAGTATCGCCACCGGGACAGGGAACGGGCAGTACTTC. V is TRBV19 and J is TRBJ2-7; 9 bases are a match to TRBD1. Germline loops: CDR1 LNHDA, CDR2 SQIVND (reference sequence). Losses at the gene ends were 3 bases for V and 9 bases for J; bases not matched to a gene: 12. The CDR3 sequence is 15 residues long.

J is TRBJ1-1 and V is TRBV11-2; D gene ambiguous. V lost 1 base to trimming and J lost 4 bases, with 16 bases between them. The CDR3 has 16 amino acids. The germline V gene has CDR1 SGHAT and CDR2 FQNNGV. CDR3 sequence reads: CASSLVAGISGTEAFF. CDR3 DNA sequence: TGTGCCAGCAGCTTAGTAGCCGGGATTTCCGGCACTGAAGCTTTCTTT.

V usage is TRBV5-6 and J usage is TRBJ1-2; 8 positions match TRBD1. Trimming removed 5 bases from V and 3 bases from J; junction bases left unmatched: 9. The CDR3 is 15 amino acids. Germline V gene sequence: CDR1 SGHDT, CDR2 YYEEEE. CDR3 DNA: TGTGCCAGCAGACAGATAACGACAGGGGACTATGGCTACACCTTC. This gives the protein CASRQITTGDYGYTF.

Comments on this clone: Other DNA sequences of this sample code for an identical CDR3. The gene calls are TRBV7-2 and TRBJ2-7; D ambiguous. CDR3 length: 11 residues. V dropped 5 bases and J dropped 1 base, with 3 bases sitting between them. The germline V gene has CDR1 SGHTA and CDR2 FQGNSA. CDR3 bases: TGTGCCAGCAGCCTTTCCTACGAGCAGTACTTC. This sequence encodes CASSLSYEQYF.

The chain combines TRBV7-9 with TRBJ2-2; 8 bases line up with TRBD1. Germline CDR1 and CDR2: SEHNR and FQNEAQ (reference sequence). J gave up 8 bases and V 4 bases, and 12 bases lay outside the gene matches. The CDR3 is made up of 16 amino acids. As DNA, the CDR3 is TGTGCCAGCAGCTCAGGACAGGGTTCTATTCGTGGGGAGCTGTTTTTT. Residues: CASSSGQGSIRGELFF.

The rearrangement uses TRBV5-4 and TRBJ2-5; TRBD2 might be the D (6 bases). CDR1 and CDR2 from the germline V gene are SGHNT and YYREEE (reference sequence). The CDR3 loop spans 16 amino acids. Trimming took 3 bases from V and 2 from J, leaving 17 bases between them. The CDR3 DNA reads TGTGCCAGCAGCTCTGGCGGGGTCGGGGCGCAAGAGACCCAGTACTTC. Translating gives CASSSGGVGAQETQYF.

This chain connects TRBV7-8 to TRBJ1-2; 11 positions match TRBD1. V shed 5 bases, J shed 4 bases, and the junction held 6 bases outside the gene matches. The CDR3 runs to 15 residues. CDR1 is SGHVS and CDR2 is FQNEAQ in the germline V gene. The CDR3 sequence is CASSPGTGGVYGYTF. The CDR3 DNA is TGTGCCAGCAGCCCCGGGACAGGGGGTGTCTATGGCTACACCTTC.

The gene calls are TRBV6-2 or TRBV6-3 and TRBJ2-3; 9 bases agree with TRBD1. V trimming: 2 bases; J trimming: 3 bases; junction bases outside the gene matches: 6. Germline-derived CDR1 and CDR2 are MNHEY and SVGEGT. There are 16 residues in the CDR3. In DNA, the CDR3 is TGTGCCAGCAGTTACCCGCGGACAGGGGTTACAGATACGCAGTATTTT. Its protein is CASSYPRTGVTDTQYF.

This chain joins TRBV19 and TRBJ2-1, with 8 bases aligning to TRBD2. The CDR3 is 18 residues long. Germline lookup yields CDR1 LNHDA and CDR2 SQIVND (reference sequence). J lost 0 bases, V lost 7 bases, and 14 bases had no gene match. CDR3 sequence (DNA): TGTGCCAGTACCCTTCAGGGCGGGGGGCGTTTCTCCTACAATGAGCAGTTCTTC. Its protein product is CASTLQGGGRFSYNEQFF.